This T cell receptor beta chain was profiled in a study of shared clonotypes between healthy human individuals. Study as a whole: Two female and three male donors aged 18 to 49 were enrolled.

Libraries were prepared by immunoSEQ multiplex PCR; TCRdb keeps only in-frame clonotypes and omits some of them. The sample shows some 470,000 clones, over 60% of them seen only once. Germline V CDR1 and CDR2: MNHNY, SVGAGI (reference sequence). This CDR3 is built from 15 residues. The V gene end was trimmed by 5 bases and the J gene end by 8 bases; junction bases not matched to a gene: 8. The chain uses TRBV6-6 and TRBJ1-4; 10 positions match TRBD1. The TCR originated in a woman in her thirties or forties in good health. Some clones in this sample may be carry-over from other donors' samples. Sequenced input: PBMCs. The CDR3 loop is CASSLPGQGNEKLFF. CDR3 sequence (DNA): TGTGCCAGCAGTCTACCGGGACAGGGGAACGAAAAACTGTTTTTT.